These 29 T cell receptor beta chains originate from one sample sequenced in a study of neurological immune-mediated disorders. TCRdb re-called the 5' RACE reads through MiXCR, storing one row per CDR3 protein. The sample carries about 38,000 distinct CDR3 sequences, 4.8% recorded once. What was sequenced was CD4+ T cells from blood. These receptors were taken from a young man in good health.

There are many counts of this clonotype. This rearrangement joins TRBV2 to TRBJ2-3; TRBD1 is a possible D gene (7 bases). Trimming took 6 bases from V and 3 from J, leaving 10 bases between them. Per germline, CDR1 SNHLY and CDR2 FYNNEI. The CDR3 sequence is 13 residues long. The CDR3 DNA reads TGTGCCAGCAGCCAGGGGGGTACAGATACGCAGTATTTT. Its protein is CASSQGGTDTQYF.

In its sample, this clonotype was seen many times. The chain employs TRBV11-3 and TRBJ2-7, with D possibly matching TRBD1 (6 bases). Germline lookup yields CDR1 SGHNT and CDR2 YENEEA. The CDR3 consists of 13 residues. Trimming removed 5 bases from V and 1 base from J, with 9 bases in between. The CDR3 is CASSQGQSYEQYF. CDR3 bases: TGTGCCAGCAGCCAAGGACAGTCCTACGAGCAGTACTTC.

This clonotype has ten or more counts. The chain couples TRBV6-1 to TRBJ2-3, with D possibly being TRBD2 (6 bases). The CDR3 covers 15 residues. Deletions cut 6 bases from V and 1 base from J, with 14 bases between. The germline V gene has CDR1 MNHNS and CDR2 SASEGT. The CDR3 here is CASSFLGEGTDTQYF. CDR3 bases: TGTGCCAGCAGCTTCCTGGGGGAGGGCACAGATACGCAGTATTTT.

This clonotype was seen at least ten times. The chain combines TRBV20-1 with TRBJ1-2; 7 nucleotides line up with TRBD1. V lost 3 bases, J lost 5 bases, and 9 bases stayed unmatched. Looked up from germline, CDR1 is DFQATT and CDR2 is SNEGSKA (reference sequence). This CDR3 contains 14 residues. DNA of the CDR3: TGCAGTGCTAGGGCCGACAGGGACGGGTATGGCTACACCTTC. Protein sequence: CSARADRDGYGYTF.

The table lists this clonotype with many counts. V gene TRBV20-1 combines with J gene TRBJ2-7; the D call may be TRBD1 or TRBD2 (5 bases each). The V gene's germline CDR1 is DFQATT and CDR2 SNEGSKA (reference sequence). V was pared by 6 bases and J by 7 bases, with 22 bases between. The CDR3 has 14 amino acids. The CDR3 sequence is CSAGWDGRPGEQYF. Here the CDR3 DNA reads TGCAGTGCCGGGTGGGACGGCCGACCGGGGGAGCAGTACTTC.

This clonotype was counted many times. This rearrangement joins TRBV7-3 to TRBJ2-3, with 7 bases fitting TRBD2. Germline V CDR1 and CDR2: SGHTA, FQGTGA. J gave up 2 bases and V 2 bases, and 7 bases lay outside the gene matches. The CDR3 contains 16 residues. CDR3 protein: CASSLAAGSHTDTQYF. The CDR3 DNA reads TGTGCCAGCAGCTTAGCAGCGGGGAGCCACACAGATACGCAGTATTTT.

In this sample, this clonotype turned up many times. V gene TRBV10-3 combines with J gene TRBJ2-6; D is perhaps TRBD1 or TRBD2 (5 bases each). This CDR3 region has 15 residues. CDR1 is ENHRY and CDR2 is SYGVKD in the germline V gene. V lost 6 bases and J 4 bases, leaving 13 bases between the germline ends. CDR3 residues: CAIRPQGAGANVLTF. The CDR3 nucleotides are TGTGCCATCAGACCCCAGGGAGCGGGGGCCAACGTCCTGACTTTC.

Many counts were recorded for this clonotype. V gene TRBV6-2 or TRBV6-3 combines with J gene TRBJ2-1; no reliable D call. Trimming removed 6 bases at V and 8 bases at J, with 26 bases between. Looked up from germline, CDR1 is MNHEY and CDR2 is SVGEGT. The CDR3 is 17 amino acids. The CDR3 is CASSHSERSTWADEQFF. CDR3 bases: TGTGCCAGCAGCCATTCCGAAAGGTCCACCTGGGCTGATGAGCAGTTCTTC.

This clonotype was seen at least ten times. The chain combines TRBV7-2 with TRBJ1-4; weak D call: TRBD1 (5 bases). Germline V CDR1 and CDR2: SGHTA, FQGNSA. Deletions cut 6 bases from V and 8 bases from J, with 16 bases between. CDR3 size: 14 residues. The chain's CDR3 is CASRRDGWEEKLFF. In DNA, the CDR3 is TGTGCCAGCAGGCGGGACGGGTGGGAGGAAAAACTGTTTTTT.

In this sample, this clonotype turned up many times. This chain connects TRBV6-2 or TRBV6-3 to TRBJ2-1; D is uncertain. Looked up from germline, CDR1 is MNHEY and CDR2 is SVGEGT. The CDR3 runs 14 residues. V was cut by 0 bases and J by 4 bases, with 7 bases left in between. CDR3 sequence: CASSYSAPYNEQFF. CDR3 DNA: TGTGCCAGCAGTTACTCTGCCCCATACAATGAGCAGTTCTTC.

This clonotype was seen ten or more times. The rearrangement links TRBV20-1 to TRBJ1-2; 7 positions agree with TRBD1. The V and J ends lost 5 bases and 6 bases, in that order; junction bases with no gene match: 6. Looked up from germline, CDR1 is DFQATT and CDR2 is SNEGSKA (reference sequence). The CDR3 has 12 residues. CDR3 loop: CSAPPGQHGYTF. Here the CDR3 DNA reads TGCAGTGCTCCTCCGGGACAGCATGGCTACACCTTC.

This clonotype turned up a few times. The chain couples TRBV7-2 to TRBJ1-3; 10 bases fit TRBD1. The trim removed 5 bases at V and 3 bases at J, leaving 10 bases unmatched. Germline V gives CDR1 SGHTA, CDR2 FQGNSA. CDR3 length: 17 amino acids. This CDR3 is CASSEPGTGVRGNTIYF. The CDR3 coding sequence is TGTGCCAGCAGCGAACCCGGGACAGGGGTGCGTGGAAACACCATATATTTT. The variable domain in full, with the rest retrieved from reference TRBV7-2 and TRBJ1-3, is GAGVSQSPSNKVTEKGKDVELRCDPISGHTALYWYRQSLGQGLEFLIYFQGNSAPDKSGLPSDRFSAERTGGSVSTLTIQRTQQEDSAVYLCASSEPGTGVRGNTIYFGEGSWLTVV.

This clonotype was picked up many times. The rearrangement joins TRBV6-5 to TRBJ2-2, with D unresolved. The CDR3 sequence is 12 residues long. Germline CDR1 and CDR2: MNHEY and SVGAGI. Trimming pared 5 bases from V and 7 bases from J, leaving 8 bases between. CDR3: CASSQLSGELFF. CDR3 DNA sequence: TGTGCCAGCAGTCAATTAAGCGGGGAGCTGTTTTTT.

This clonotype appeared many times. The chain links TRBV12-3 or TRBV12-4 to TRBJ1-2, with TRBD1 identical over 7 bases. V lost 6 bases, J lost 1 base, and 8 bases stayed unmatched. The CDR3 has 15 residues. CDR3 sequence reads: CASSRTGVDNYGYTF. The CDR3 DNA reads TGTGCCAGCAGCCGGACAGGAGTTGATAACTATGGCTACACCTTC.

The table lists this clonotype with many counts. This chain joins TRBV9 and TRBJ2-3, with 9 bases aligning to TRBD2. Losses at the gene ends were 4 bases for V and 6 bases for J; bases not matched to a gene: 6. The CDR3 totals 14 residues. The germline V gene has CDR1 SGDLS and CDR2 YYNGEE. CDR3 protein: CASSYERGVDTQYF. CDR3 DNA sequence: TGTGCCAGCAGCTACGAGCGGGGGGTGGATACGCAGTATTTT. The whole variable domain, filled in from reference TRBV9 and TRBJ2-3, reads DSGVTQTPKHLITATGQRVTLRCSPRSGDLSVYWYQQSLDQGLQFLIQYYNGEERAKGNILERFSAQQFPDLHSELNLSSLELGDSALYFCASSYERGVDTQYFGPGTRLTVL.

This clonotype has at least ten counts. The V call is TRBV25-1, the J call TRBJ2-7, with TRBD1 identical over 12 bases. The trim removed 3 bases at V and 5 bases at J, leaving 14 bases unmatched. Germline CDR1 is MGHDK and CDR2 is SYGVNS. The length of the CDR3 is 18 residues. CDR3 DNA sequence: TGTGCCAGCAGTGATCCCGGGACAGGGGGCCCCGGAGATCACGAGCAGTACTTC. Translation gives CASSDPGTGGPGDHEQYF.

This clonotype came up many times. This chain joins TRBV7-3 and TRBJ2-1; weak D call: TRBD2 (6 bases). In germline, CDR1 is SGHTA, CDR2 FQGTGA. The V end lost 5 bases, the J end lost 2 bases, and 13 bases lay between the germline ends. The CDR3 spans 15 residues. The CDR3 loop reads CASSNRLGAYNEQFF. DNA for the CDR3: TGTGCCAGCAGCAACAGACTAGGAGCCTACAATGAGCAGTTCTTC. Complete variable domain (other parts from reference TRBV7-3 and TRBJ2-1): GAGVSQTPSNKVTEKGKYVELRCDPISGHTALYWYRQSLGQGPEFLIYFQGTGAADDSGLPNDRFFAVRPEGSVSTLKIQRTERGDSAVYLCASSNRLGAYNEQFFGPGTRLTVL.

This clonotype has just a few counts. The chain couples TRBV7-6 to TRBJ1-1, with D uncertain. The CDR3 covers 12 residues. Germline V gene sequence: CDR1 SGHVS, CDR2 FNYEAQ. V was cut by 4 bases and J by 7 bases, with 10 bases left in between. CDR3 sequence: CASSSTGFEAFF. DNA for the CDR3: TGTGCCAGCAGCTCGACTGGATTTGAAGCTTTCTTT.

In its sample, this clonotype was seen many times. The DNA of the CDR3 is TGCAGCGTTGAAGAAAACAAGGGTTCTGGCGAGCAGTACTTC. The encoded protein is CSVEENKGSGEQYF. This chain joins TRBV29-1 and TRBJ2-7, with D hard to call. V was cut by 0 bases and J by 6 bases, with 15 bases left in between. This CDR3 has 14 amino acids. CDR1 is SQVTM and CDR2 is ANQGSEA in the germline V gene.

The table lists this clonotype with many counts. J is TRBJ2-2 and V is TRBV7-2; possibly TRBD1 for D (5 bases). The V gene's germline CDR1 is SGHTA and CDR2 FQGNSA. CDR3 length equals 16 residues. The V and J ends lost 5 bases and 6 bases respectively, with 19 bases between them. CDR3 amino acids: CASSPRPQGSSGELFF. DNA of the CDR3: TGTGCCAGCAGCCCGCGGCCCCAGGGTAGCTCCGGGGAGCTGTTTTTT. The full variable domain, rest sourced from reference TRBV7-2 and TRBJ2-2, is GAGVSQSPSNKVTEKGKDVELRCDPISGHTALYWYRQSLGQGLEFLIYFQGNSAPDKSGLPSDRFSAERTGGSVSTLTIQRTQQEDSAVYLCASSPRPQGSSGELFFGEGSRLTVL.

This clonotype appeared many times. V gene TRBV2 combines with J gene TRBJ1-4, with D uncertain. The length of the CDR3 is 14 residues. The V and J ends lost 0 bases and 8 bases respectively, with 10 bases between them. Germline CDR1 reads SNHLY; CDR2 reads FYNNEI. CDR3 in amino acids: CASSEAEKWEKLFF. CDR3 DNA: TGTGCCAGCAGTGAAGCGGAGAAATGGGAAAAACTGTTTTTT.

This clonotype was seen ten or more times. The chain employs TRBV7-2 and TRBJ1-2; perhaps TRBD1 as D (6 bases). This CDR3 has 13 residues. Germline-derived CDR1 and CDR2 are SGHTA and FQGNSA. Trimming removed 4 bases from V and 7 bases from J, with 13 bases in between. DNA for the CDR3: TGTGCCAGCAGCTCCTCGACAGGACTTGGCTACACCTTC. Translating it yields CASSSSTGLGYTF. The full variable domain, completed using reference TRBV7-2 and TRBJ1-2, is GAGVSQSPSNKVTEKGKDVELRCDPISGHTALYWYRQSLGQGLEFLIYFQGNSAPDKSGLPSDRFSAERTGGSVSTLTIQRTQQEDSAVYLCASSSSTGLGYTFGSGTRLTVV.

This clonotype was counted many times. V usage is TRBV10-3 and J usage is TRBJ2-7; TRBD1 might be the D (7 bases). The CDR3 extends over 14 amino acids. The V and J ends lost 4 bases and 3 bases respectively, with 13 bases between them. Per germline, CDR1 ENHRY and CDR2 SYGVKD. The CDR3 DNA reads as TGTGCCATCAGTGCGCAGGGGGGTATCTACGAGCAGTACTTC. Amino acids: CAISAQGGIYEQYF.

The sample holds many counts of this clonotype. The chain links TRBV20-1 to TRBJ2-7; D is ambiguous. V was shortened by 2 bases and J by 7 bases, with 15 bases between the two germline ends. The CDR3 has 13 residues. CDR1 is DFQATT and CDR2 is SNEGSKA in the germline V gene (reference sequence). CDR3 bases: TGCAGTGCTAGACAGGACCTGACGATGGAGCAGTACTTC. This codes for CSARQDLTMEQYF.

This clonotype was observed at least ten times. The chain joins TRBV7-2 to TRBJ1-2; no definite D call. CDR3 length: 15 residues. V gave up 5 bases and J gave up 1 base, with 14 bases separating them. Germline V lookup: CDR1 SGHTA, CDR2 FQGNSA. CDR3 sequence reads: CASSPGPEYNYGYTF. DNA for the CDR3: TGTGCCAGCAGCCCCGGACCCGAATATAACTATGGCTACACCTTC.

At least ten counts were recorded for this clonotype. The chain uses TRBV5-1 and TRBJ2-7; D may be TRBD2 (5 bases). The V gene lost 0 bases and the J gene lost 2 bases, with 12 bases spanning the gap. Per germline, CDR1 SGHRS and CDR2 YFSETQ. The CDR3 runs 15 residues. Written as DNA, the CDR3 is TGCGCCAGCAGCTTGGACGGGGATAACGCCTACGAGCAGTACTTC. It codes for CASSLDGDNAYEQYF. The full variable domain, with the rest looked up from reference TRBV5-1 and TRBJ2-7, is KAGVTQTPRYLIKTRGQQVTLSCSPISGHRSVSWYQQTPGQGLQFLFEYFSETQRNKGNFPGRFSGRQFSNSRSEMNVSTLELGDSALYLCASSLDGDNAYEQYFGPGTRLTVT.

This clonotype was seen many times. This chain links TRBV15 with TRBJ1-3, with D unclear. The CDR3 is made up of 16 amino acids. Germline CDR1 is LNHNV and CDR2 is YYDKDF (reference sequence). Trimming stripped 0 bases from V and 2 bases from J, with 11 bases between. CDR3 nucleotide sequence: TGTGCCACCAGCAGAGATCCAGATAATCCTGGAAACACCATATATTTT. Its translation: CATSRDPDNPGNTIYF.

Ten or more counts support this clonotype. This rearrangement joins TRBV20-1 to TRBJ2-7; 8 bases are shared with TRBD1. CDR1 and CDR2 (germline): DFQATT, SNEGSKA (reference sequence). V lost 6 bases to trimming and J lost 3 bases; unmatched junction nucleotides: 10. This CDR3 region has 14 residues. The CDR3 loop reads CSATPTGDFYEQYF. The CDR3 nucleotides read TGCAGTGCCACCCCGACAGGGGACTTCTACGAGCAGTACTTC.

This clonotype showed up many times. The chain is built from TRBV20-1 and TRBJ2-3; a weak D match, TRBD2 (6 bases). Germline V gene data show CDR1 as DFQATT and CDR2 as SNEGSKA (reference sequence). V lost 1 base and J lost 2, with 10 bases in between. This CDR3 is 14 amino acids long. CDR3 nucleotide sequence: TGCAGTGCTAGAGCCGGGACTGTCACAGATACGCAGTATTTT. Its protein product is CSARAGTVTDTQYF.